The clone carrying this TCR beta chain was recorded many times. What was amplified from RNA transcripts were TCR beta CDR3 regions. HTBI primers were employed in a first-round RT-PCR of the TCR CDR3. In TCRdb, the multiplex PCR reads were re-called with MiXCR into one record per CDR3 protein. Among more than 300,000 distinct CDR3 sequences listed, roughly a sixth were seen once. Out of over 7.5 ml of fresh peripheral blood came the PBMCs. CDR3 length: 18 amino acids. Germline V CDR1 and CDR2: LGHDT, YNNKEL (reference sequence). V trimming: 2 bases; J trimming: 2 bases; junction bases outside the gene matches: 13. The record originates from a study of T cells in Graves' hyperthyroidism and ophthalmopathy.

Sequencing input: blood. The clonotype was recovered from a woman aged 25 to 45 with Graves' hyperthyroidism that later progressed to Graves' ophthalmopathy. The gene calls are TRBV3-1 and TRBJ2-5; 8 positions agree with TRBD2. The CDR3 coding sequence is TGTGCCAGCAGCCAATATCAGGCTAGCGGGTTTCCACAAGAGACCCAGTACTTC. It translates to CASSQYQASGFPQETQYF.